The present T cell receptor (beta chain) was sequenced within a study of shared clonotypes between healthy human individuals. The study, taken as a whole, reports: It was only blood that was sampled, and tissue repertoires likely differ. For naive CD4 cells, approximately 4.7% of clonotypes were shared across four donors.

To note about this clone: Its antigen remains unknown.

It was CD45RO-negative cells, positively selected for CCR7, that made up naive CD8 cells, with terminally differentiated effector memory CD45RA+ cells excluded. The study enrolled healthy HIV-negative adults without recent acute infections or vaccinations as donors. Germline lookup yields CDR1 SGHAT and CDR2 FQNNGV. The CDR3 is 16 amino acids. Trimming removed 2 bases at V and 4 bases at J, with 17 bases between. The genomic DNA of each subset was split evenly across several immunoSEQ plates. Clones were sequenced by immunoSEQ multiplex PCR, and TCRdb holds only the in-frame ones, with some missing. The sample shows around 1,900,000 clones, over 85% of them seen only once.

V and J are TRBV11-2 and TRBJ1-1; D possibly corresponds to TRBD1 (6 bases). Source material: naive CD8+ T cells from PBMCs. This TCR was recovered from a man in his late teens or twenties in good health. Some clones in this sample may be carry-over from other donors' samples. CDR3 sequence reads: CASSLYDRLEGTEAFF. As DNA, the CDR3 is TGTGCCAGCAGCTTATATGACAGGCTGGAGGGCACTGAAGCTTTCTTT. Together with reference TRBV11-2 and TRBJ1-1, the CDR3 gives the full variable domain: EAGVAQSPRYKIIEKRQSVAFWCNPISGHATLYWYQQILGQGPKLLIQFQNNGVVDDSQLPKDRFSAERLKGVDSTLKIQPAKLEDSAVYLCASSLYDRLEGTEAFFGQGTRLTVV.